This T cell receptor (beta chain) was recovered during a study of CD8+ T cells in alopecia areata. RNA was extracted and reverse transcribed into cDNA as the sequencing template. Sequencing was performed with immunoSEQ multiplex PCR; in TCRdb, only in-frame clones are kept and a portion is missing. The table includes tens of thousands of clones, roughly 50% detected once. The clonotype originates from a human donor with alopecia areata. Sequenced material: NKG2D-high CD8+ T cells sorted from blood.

Written as DNA, the CDR3 is TGTGCCAGTCTAGAAGGGGAGCTGTTTTTT. It codes for CASLEGELFF. V and J are TRBV6-6 and TRBJ2-2; D is uncertain. Germline values: CDR1 MNHNY, CDR2 SVGAGI (reference sequence). The V end was cut by 9 bases, the J end by 8 bases, with 7 bases between. The CDR3 length is 10 residues.